This T cell receptor beta chain emerged from a study of T-cell reconstitution after alpha-beta-depleted transplantation in children. General study results and limits: Some patients owed their high day-60 TCRbeta diversity to surviving recipient T cells and thymic progenitors. Diversity and T-cell counts at one year after transplant derived mostly from new T cells. At around two months after transplant, the alpha-beta T cells were reportedly derived from several hundred expanded clones that came from non-depleted graft cells.

Unique molecular identifiers tagged the TCRbeta library. Each CDR3 protein is one row after TCRdb ran MiXCR on the PCR reads. Among around 190,000 distinct CDR3 sequences listed, around 7% were seen once. Germline V gene sequence: CDR1 MNHEY, CDR2 SMNVEV (reference sequence). The length of the CDR3 is 16 residues. Trimming cost V 1 base and J 5 bases, with 17 bases left between them. At least ten counts were recorded for this clonotype. Its antigen is unknown. The sequencing used PBMCs, collected before TCRalphabeta/CD19-depleted stem cell transplant. This sequence originates from a boy aged 2 to 10 with acute lymphoblastic leukemia, due to receive a stem cell transplant. The J gene is TRBJ1-2, the V gene TRBV27; D not resolved. CDR3 sequence reads: CASSLYSTQSVYGYTF. CDR3 in DNA: TGTGCCAGCAGTTTATATAGTACTCAGTCGGTTTATGGCTACACCTTC.